This T cell receptor beta chain was captured in a study of blood T cell repertoires in COVID-19. V shed 3 bases and J 7 bases; nucleotides not matched to a gene: 9. The CDR3 spans 16 residues. Germline CDR1 reads ENHRY; CDR2 reads SYGVKD. Assay used: immunoSEQ multiplex PCR; TCRdb lists only in-frame clones, some missing. The sample carries approximately 200,000 clones, 70% to 85% recorded once. The rearrangement uses TRBV10-3 and TRBJ2-2; 9 positions agree with TRBD2. The sequence was obtained from an elderly woman with COVID-19, enrolled during active disease. The sequenced sample was peripheral blood. CDR3 coding DNA: TGTGCCATCAGTGATTTGGCGGGGGGGCCGCTCGGGGAGCTGTTTTTT. As protein: CAISDLAGGPLGELFF.